The source of this TCR beta chain is a study of blood T cells in healthy people across ages. Findings of the study overall: Roughly linearly, TCR beta diversity per million T cells fell as age increased.

The CDR3 is 14 residues long. The ends were cut back, 0 bases at V and 2 bases at J, with 10 bases in the middle. Germline CDR1 DFQATT, CDR2 SNEGSKA (reference sequence). A note on this clonotype: Its cognate antigen is unknown.

It was with a sample-barcoded 5' primer and a J-beta primer mix that a second PCR of roughly 7 to 12 cycles was run. TCRdb analysed the 5' RACE reads with MiXCR anew, one entry per CDR3 protein. The sample has approximately 820,000 distinct CDR3 sequences, around 45% seen once. The chain links TRBV20-1 to TRBJ1-1, with D possibly matching TRBD1 (6 bases). Source material: blood. This receptor was identified in a man aged 60-69 years in good health. CDR3 loop: CSARDRTANTEAFF. The CDR3 DNA is TGCAGTGCTAGAGATCGGACAGCCAACACTGAAGCTTTCTTT.